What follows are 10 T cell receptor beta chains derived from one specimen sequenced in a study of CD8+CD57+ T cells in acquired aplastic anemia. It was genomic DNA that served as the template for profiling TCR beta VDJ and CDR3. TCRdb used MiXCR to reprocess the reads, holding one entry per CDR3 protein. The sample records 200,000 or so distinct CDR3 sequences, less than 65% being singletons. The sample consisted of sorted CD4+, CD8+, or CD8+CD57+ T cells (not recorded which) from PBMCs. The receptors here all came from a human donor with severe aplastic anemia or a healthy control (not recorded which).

The CDR3 spells CASSYPGQGLNTEAFF. In nucleotides, the CDR3 is TGTGCCAGCAGTTACCCGGGACAGGGGTTGAACACTGAAGCTTTCTTT. The rearrangement links TRBV6-6 to TRBJ1-1, with TRBD1 matching 10 bases. This CDR3 is built from 16 residues. Germline loops: CDR1 MNHNY, CDR2 SVGAGI (reference sequence). J lost 0 bases, V lost 2 bases, and 3 bases had no gene match.

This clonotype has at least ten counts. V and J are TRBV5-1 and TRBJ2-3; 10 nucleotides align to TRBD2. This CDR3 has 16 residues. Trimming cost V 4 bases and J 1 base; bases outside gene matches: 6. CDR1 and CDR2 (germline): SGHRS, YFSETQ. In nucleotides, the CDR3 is TGCGCCAGCAGCCCCTTTCTAGCGGGGGGCACAGATACGCAGTATTTT. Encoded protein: CASSPFLAGGTDTQYF.

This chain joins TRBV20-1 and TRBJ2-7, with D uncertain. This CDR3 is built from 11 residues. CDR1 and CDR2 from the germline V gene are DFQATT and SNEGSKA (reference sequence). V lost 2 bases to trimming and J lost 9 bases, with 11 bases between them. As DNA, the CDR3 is TGCAGTGCTAGAATCTCCGCCGGGCAGTACTTC. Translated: CSARISAGQYF.

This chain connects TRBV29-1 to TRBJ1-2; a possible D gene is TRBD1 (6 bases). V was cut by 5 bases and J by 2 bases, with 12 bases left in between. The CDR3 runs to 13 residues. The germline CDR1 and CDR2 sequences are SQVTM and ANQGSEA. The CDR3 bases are TGCAGCGTTCAGCAAGGGGGAAACTATGGCTACACCTTC. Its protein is CSVQQGGNYGYTF.

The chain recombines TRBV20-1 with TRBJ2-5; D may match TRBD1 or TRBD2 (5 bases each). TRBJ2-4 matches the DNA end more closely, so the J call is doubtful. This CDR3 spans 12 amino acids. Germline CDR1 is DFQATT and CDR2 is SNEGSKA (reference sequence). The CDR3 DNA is TGCAGTGCCCGGGACGGAAAAAACATTCAGTACTTC. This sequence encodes CSARDGKNIQYF.

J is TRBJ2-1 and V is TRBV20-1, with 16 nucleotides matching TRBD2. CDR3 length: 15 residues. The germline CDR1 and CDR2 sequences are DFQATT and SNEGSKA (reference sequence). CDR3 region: CSLRGTSGGANEQFF. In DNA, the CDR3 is TGCAGCCTACGAGGGACTAGCGGGGGGGCCAATGAGCAGTTCTTC.

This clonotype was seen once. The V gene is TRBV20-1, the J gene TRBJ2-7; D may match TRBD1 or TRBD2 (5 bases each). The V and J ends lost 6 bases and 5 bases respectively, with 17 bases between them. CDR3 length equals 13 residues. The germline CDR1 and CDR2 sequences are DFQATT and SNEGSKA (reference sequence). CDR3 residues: CSASRDGDDEQYF. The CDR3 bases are TGCAGTGCCAGCCGGGACGGGGACGACGAGCAGTACTTC.

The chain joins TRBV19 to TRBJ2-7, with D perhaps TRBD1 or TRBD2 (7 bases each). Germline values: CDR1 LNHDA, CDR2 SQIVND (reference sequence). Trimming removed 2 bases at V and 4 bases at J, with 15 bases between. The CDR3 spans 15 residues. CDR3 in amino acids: CASSITGTAGYEQYF. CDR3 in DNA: TGTGCCAGTAGTATAACCGGGACAGCGGGGTACGAGCAGTACTTC.

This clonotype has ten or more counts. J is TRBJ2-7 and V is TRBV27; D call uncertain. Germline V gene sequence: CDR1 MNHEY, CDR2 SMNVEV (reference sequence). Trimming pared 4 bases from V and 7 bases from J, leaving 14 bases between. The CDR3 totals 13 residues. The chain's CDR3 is CASSWSDPGEQYF. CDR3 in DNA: TGTGCCAGCAGTTGGTCAGATCCTGGGGAGCAGTACTTC.

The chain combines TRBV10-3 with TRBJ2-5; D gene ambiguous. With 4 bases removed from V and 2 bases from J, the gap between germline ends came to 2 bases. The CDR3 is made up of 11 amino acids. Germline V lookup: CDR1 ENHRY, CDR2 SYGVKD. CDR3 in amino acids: CAISAQETQYF. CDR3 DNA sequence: TGTGCCATCAGTGCACAAGAGACCCAGTACTTC.